The T cell receptor beta chain described here comes from a study of beta chain features in type 1 diabetes. Every isolated RNA sample was fully reverse transcribed, so sequencing captured expressed TCRB transcripts. This table comes from immunoSEQ multiplex PCR, and its TCRdb copy is limited to in-frame clones, with some not included. Of some 60,000 clones in the sample, about 55% were seen once. Trimming stripped 6 bases from V and 6 bases from J, with 16 bases between. CDR1 and CDR2 from the germline V gene are SGHRS and YFSETQ. The CDR3 is 14 residues long. The rearrangement joins TRBV5-1 to TRBJ1-3, with D unresolved. The TCR was taken from a woman aged 18-29 years in good health. Sequencing input: Tregs from blood. The CDR3 DNA is TGCGCCAGCACAGAGGGAGGGAGGTCAAACACCATATATTTT. Translated: CASTEGGRSNTIYF.